The 17 T cell receptor beta chains given below trace back to one sample, sequenced in a study of human T cells and chemical hapten exposure. Time point reported: patch test 1, 2 weeks after DPC sensitization. Noted treatment: therapeutic diphenylcyclopropenone sensitization with weekly scalp DPC. TCRdb used MiXCR to reprocess the RACE reads, holding one entry per CDR3 protein. Of 300,000 to 450,000 distinct CDR3 sequences listed, 4.8% are singletons. Material: whole blood, obtained in connection with sensitization to the hapten diphenylcyclopropenone (DPC). These receptor sequences come from a woman between 45 and 60 years old with alopecia areata. Some clones in this sample may be carry-over from other donors' samples.

The rearrangement uses TRBV12-3 or TRBV12-4 and TRBJ2-3; 7 bases line up with TRBD1. V lost 2 bases to trimming and J lost 3 bases; unmatched junction nucleotides: 2. This CDR3 has 14 amino acids. CDR3: CASSLRGPTDTQYF. The DNA for the CDR3 is TGTGCCAGCAGTTTAAGGGGGCCAACAGATACGCAGTATTTT.

This clonotype showed up many times. The V and J genes are TRBV6-5 and TRBJ2-7; D is undetermined. Germline CDR1 and CDR2: MNHEY and SVGAGI. This CDR3 has 13 amino acids. V lost 7 bases and J 6 bases, leaving 16 bases between the germline ends. Written as DNA, the CDR3 is TGTGCCAGCACCCCCCGATTGGGTGCCGAGCAGTACTTC. Encoded protein: CASTPRLGAEQYF.

This clonotype occurred many times. V and J are TRBV4-1 and TRBJ2-1, with 7 positions matching TRBD2. V trimming: 6 bases; J trimming: 5 bases; junction bases outside the gene matches: 16. Germline CDR1 MGHRA, CDR2 YSYEKL. The length of the CDR3 is 17 residues. CDR3 bases: TGCGCCAGCAGACATCTCTTAGACCCGGGACTAAACAATGAGCAGTTCTTC. Its translation is CASRHLLDPGLNNEQFF.

This clonotype showed up many times. The chain uses TRBV11-2 and TRBJ2-7; D unresolved. Between the trimmed V and J ends, which lost 5 bases and 6 bases, there was a span of 11 bases. This CDR3 is 12 amino acids long. Germline values: CDR1 SGHAT, CDR2 FQNNGV. CDR3: CASSPRSVEQYF. The CDR3, as DNA: TGTGCCAGCAGCCCGCGGTCTGTCGAGCAGTACTTC.

This clonotype was observed a few times. V and J are TRBV5-6 and TRBJ1-1; a possible D gene is TRBD1 (5 bases). The CDR3 sequence is 16 residues long. Trimming left V 4 bases short and J 1 base short, with 17 bases between. Germline V lookup: CDR1 SGHDT, CDR2 YYEEEE. The CDR3 region is CASSLHPDKTNTEAFF. DNA for the CDR3: TGTGCCAGCAGCCTTCACCCGGACAAAACGAACACTGAAGCTTTCTTT.

This clonotype appeared a few times. The rearrangement uses TRBV28 and TRBJ1-2; D not certain. This CDR3 spans 13 amino acids. The V end was cut by 7 bases, the J end by 1 base, with 10 bases between. From germline, CDR1 is MDHEN and CDR2 SYDVKM. The CDR3 region is CASMVGVNYGYTF. The CDR3 DNA reads TGTGCCAGCATGGTGGGCGTTAACTATGGCTACACCTTC.

This clonotype was recorded a few times. This chain links TRBV27 with TRBJ1-4; unclear D gene. Germline assignment: CDR1 MNHEY and CDR2 SMNVEV (reference sequence). V lost 6 bases and J 2 bases, leaving 13 bases between the germline ends. There are 15 residues in the CDR3. CDR3 in amino acids: CASRLWGPTNEKLFF. DNA for the CDR3: TGTGCCAGCAGGCTGTGGGGTCCCACTAATGAAAAACTGTTTTTT.

This clonotype occurred many times. V is TRBV28 and J is TRBJ2-6; D remains ambiguous. Germline CDR1 MDHEN, CDR2 SYDVKM. V was shortened by 4 bases and J by 1 base, with 5 bases between the two germline ends. This CDR3 region has 14 residues. The CDR3 DNA is TGTGCCAGCAGTTCCAGATCTGGGGCCAACGTCCTGACTTTC. Its translation is CASSSRSGANVLTF.

In this sample, this clonotype turned up many times. V is TRBV9 and J is TRBJ1-1; 7 bases align to TRBD1. Trimming cost V 4 bases and J 5 bases; bases outside gene matches: 8. CDR3 length: 14 amino acids. The germline V gene encodes CDR1 SGDLS and CDR2 YYNGEE. CDR3 nucleotides: TGTGCCAGCAGCCCCCGACAGGGTTCAACTGAAGCTTTCTTT. As protein: CASSPRQGSTEAFF. Supplemented by reference TRBV9 and TRBJ1-1, the full variable domain reads DSGVTQTPKHLITATGQRVTLRCSPRSGDLSVYWYQQSLDQGLQFLIQYYNGEERAKGNILERFSAQQFPDLHSELNLSSLELGDSALYFCASSPRQGSTEAFFGQGTRLTVV.

Ten or more counts support this clonotype. The chain has TRBV7-6 and TRBJ1-4; D call uncertain. Trimming cost V 0 bases and J 0 bases, with 8 bases left between them. This CDR3 contains 16 residues. The germline gives CDR1 SGHVS, CDR2 FNYEAQ. CDR3 sequence (DNA): TGTGCCAGCAGCTTAGCGCCGTTAGCAACTAATGAAAAACTGTTTTTT. It codes for CASSLAPLATNEKLFF.

This clonotype was recorded many times. The V gene is TRBV24-1, the J gene TRBJ1-5; D ambiguous. The germline V gene has CDR1 KGHDR and CDR2 SFDVKD. V dropped 3 bases and J dropped 4 bases, with 15 bases sitting between them. The CDR3 is 16 amino acids. The CDR3 DNA sequence: TGTGCCACCAGTGATCATTCGACTCGGAATAATCAGCCCCAGCATTTT. This encodes CATSDHSTRNNQPQHF.

This clonotype was recorded at least ten times. V usage is TRBV29-1 and J usage is TRBJ2-7; 7 nucleotides align to TRBD1. The CDR3 extends over 12 amino acids. J was trimmed by 7 bases and V by 5 bases; bases with no gene match: 8. Germline V gene data show CDR1 as SQVTM and CDR2 as ANQGSEA. The CDR3 DNA is TGCAGCGTTAAGGGGACAGTTGCGGAGCAGTACTTC. Translating gives CSVKGTVAEQYF.

The DNA for the CDR3 is TGCGCCAGCAGCCAAGAGCAACAATATAATTCACCCCTCCACTTT. It specifies CASSQEQQYNSPLHF. The chain combines TRBV4-1 with TRBJ1-6; no firm D call. The CDR3 is 15 residues long. V dropped 0 bases and J dropped 4 bases, with 7 bases sitting between them. The germline V gene has CDR1 MGHRA and CDR2 YSYEKL.

Ten or more counts support this clonotype. The chain uses TRBV6-2 or TRBV6-3 and TRBJ2-7; D remains unclear. Trimming cost V 2 bases and J 5 bases, with 13 bases left between them. Germline V gives CDR1 MNHEY, CDR2 SVGEGT. CDR3 length: 14 residues. The CDR3 bases are TGTGCCAGCAGTTACCCGGCCGGGTCAGACGAGCAGTACTTC. Translated, it gives CASSYPAGSDEQYF.

The chain couples TRBV27 to TRBJ2-1; D unresolved. The V end was cut by 0 bases, the J end by 2 bases, with 14 bases between. Germline V gives CDR1 MNHEY, CDR2 SMNVEV (reference sequence). The CDR3 is made up of 17 amino acids. CDR3: CASSLSFGTAAYNEQFF. For the CDR3, the DNA is TGTGCCAGCAGTTTATCGTTTGGCACAGCAGCCTACAATGAGCAGTTCTTC.

This clonotype has a handful of counts. The chain links TRBV5-1 to TRBJ1-2, with D possibly TRBD1 on 5 matching bases. CDR1 is SGHRS, CDR2 YFSETQ, per germline. CDR3 length: 14 amino acids. Between the trimmed V and J ends, which lost 4 bases and 4 bases, there was a span of 14 bases. This CDR3 is CASSARDPVYGYTF. For the CDR3, the DNA is TGCGCCAGCAGCGCCCGGGACCCAGTCTATGGCTACACCTTC.

This clonotype was found many times. CDR3 residues: CASLPPNTGELFF. The CDR3 nucleotides are TGTGCCAGTCTACCCCCGAACACCGGGGAGCTGTTTTTT. V gene TRBV28 combines with J gene TRBJ2-2, with D uncertain. Germline CDR1 and CDR2: MDHEN and SYDVKM. This CDR3 is built from 13 residues. The V end lost 9 bases, the J end lost 0 bases, and 8 bases lay between the germline ends.